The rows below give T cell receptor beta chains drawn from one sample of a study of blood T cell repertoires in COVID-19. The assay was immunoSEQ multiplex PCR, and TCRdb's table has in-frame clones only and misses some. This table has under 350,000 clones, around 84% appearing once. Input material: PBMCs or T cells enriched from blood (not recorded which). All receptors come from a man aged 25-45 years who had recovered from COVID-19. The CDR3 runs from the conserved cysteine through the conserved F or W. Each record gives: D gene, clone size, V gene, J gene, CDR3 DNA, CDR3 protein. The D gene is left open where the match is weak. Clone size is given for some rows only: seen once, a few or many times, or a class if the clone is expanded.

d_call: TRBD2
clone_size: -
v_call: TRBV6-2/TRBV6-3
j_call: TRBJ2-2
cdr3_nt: TGTGCCAGCAGTACGAGACTAGCGGCGGGCGGGGAGCTGTTTTTT
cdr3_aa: CASSTRLAAGGELFF

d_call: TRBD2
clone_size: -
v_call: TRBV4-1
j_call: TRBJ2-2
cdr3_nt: TGCGCCAGCAGTCGGCCTAGCGGGGGGGCCGGGGAGCTGTTTTTT
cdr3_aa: CASSRPSGGAGELFF

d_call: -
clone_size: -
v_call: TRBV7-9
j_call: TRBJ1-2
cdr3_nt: TGTGCCAGCAGCTTAGATCCATCTGGCTACACCTTC
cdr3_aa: CASSLDPSGYTF

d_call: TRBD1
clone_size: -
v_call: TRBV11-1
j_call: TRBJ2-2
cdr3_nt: TGTGCCAGCAATACCATCCGGGACAGGCCCTTTGGGGAGCTGTTTTTT
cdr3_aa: CASNTIRDRPFGELFF

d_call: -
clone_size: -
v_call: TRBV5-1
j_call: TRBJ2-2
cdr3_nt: TGCGCCAGCAGCGGGCCCGGCGGGGAGCTGTTTTTT
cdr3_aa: CASSGPGGELFF

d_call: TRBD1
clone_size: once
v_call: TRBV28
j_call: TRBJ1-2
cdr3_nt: TGTGCCAGCAGTAGGACAGGAAGGTTCGGCTACACCTTC
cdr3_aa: CASSRTGRFGYTF

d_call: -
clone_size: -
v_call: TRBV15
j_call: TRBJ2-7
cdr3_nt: TGTGCCACCAGCAGAGCCCTGAGTAGCCCTAAAAACGAGCAGTACTTC
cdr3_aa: CATSRALSSPKNEQYF

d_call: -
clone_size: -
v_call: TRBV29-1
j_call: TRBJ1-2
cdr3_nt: TGCAGCGTTGAAACCGGGGGGCGGCGGGGCTACACCTTC
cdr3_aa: CSVETGGRRGYTF

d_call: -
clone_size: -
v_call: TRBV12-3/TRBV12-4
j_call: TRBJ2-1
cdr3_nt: TGTGCCAGCAGCCCGAGCTCCTACAATGAGCAGTTCTTC
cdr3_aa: CASSPSSYNEQFF

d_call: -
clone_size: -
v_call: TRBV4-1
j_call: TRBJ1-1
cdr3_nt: TGCGCCAGCAGCTCACTGAGTGTGAACACTGAAGCTTTCTTT
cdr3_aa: CASSSLSVNTEAFF

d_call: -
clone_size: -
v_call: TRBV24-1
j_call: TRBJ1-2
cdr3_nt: TGTGCCACCAGTGACCTGAGAGGGTTGGGGGGCTACACCTTC
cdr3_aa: CATSDLRGLGGYTF

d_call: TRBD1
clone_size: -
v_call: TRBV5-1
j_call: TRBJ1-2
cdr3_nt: TGCGCCAGCAGCCCAGGGGGGAGCGATGGCTACACCTTC
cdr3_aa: CASSPGGSDGYTF

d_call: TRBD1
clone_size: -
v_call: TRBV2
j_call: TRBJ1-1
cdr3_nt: TGTGCCAGCAGTGAAGGGGGGACAGGCAACACTGAAGCTTTCTTT
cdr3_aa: CASSEGGTGNTEAFF

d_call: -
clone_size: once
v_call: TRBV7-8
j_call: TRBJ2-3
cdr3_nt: TGTGCCAGCAGCTTAATCTCTACCACAGATACGCAGTATTTT
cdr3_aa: CASSLISTTDTQYF

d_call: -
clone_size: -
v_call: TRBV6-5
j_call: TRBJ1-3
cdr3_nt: TGTGCCAGCAGTTTCCTCCTCTCTGGAAACACCATATATTTT
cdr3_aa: CASSFLLSGNTIYF

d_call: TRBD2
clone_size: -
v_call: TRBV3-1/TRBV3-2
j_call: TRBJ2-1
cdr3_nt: TGTGCCAGCAGCCAATTCGGGACTAGCGGGAACAATGAGCAGTTCTTC
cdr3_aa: CASSQFGTSGNNEQFF

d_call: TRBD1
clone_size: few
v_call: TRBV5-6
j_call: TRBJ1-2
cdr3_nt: TGTGCCAGCAGCCCAGGGGGCGACTATGGCTACACCTTC
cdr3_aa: CASSPGGDYGYTF